These 18 T cell receptor beta chains were all obtained from the same sample, sequenced in a study of Graves' ophthalmopathy and Graves' hyperthyroidism. Amplified TCR beta CDR3 regions were obtained using RNA transcripts as template. HTBI primers served in a first-round RT-PCR, which a second-round multiplex PCR followed. TCRdb independently ran MiXCR on the multiplex PCR reads; one entry per CDR3 protein. The sample yields almost 400,000 distinct CDR3 sequences, about 18% seen once. The sample taken for sequencing was peripheral blood. The receptors were sampled from a woman aged 18-30 years with Graves' ophthalmopathy.

This clonotype was counted at least ten times. The chain employs TRBV18 and TRBJ1-5; 7 bases agree with TRBD1. CDR1 and CDR2 from the germline V gene are KGHSH and LQKENI. This CDR3 is built from 16 residues. J lost 4 bases, V lost 4 bases, and 10 bases had no gene match. The DNA for the CDR3 is TGTGCCAGCTCACGGGGACAGACGAGGGCTAATCAGCCCCAGCATTTT. This translates into CASSRGQTRANQPQHF.

In its sample, this clonotype was seen a few times. The V and J genes are TRBV7-2 and TRBJ1-1, with D perhaps matching TRBD1 (5 bases). With 2 bases removed from V and 5 bases from J, the gap between germline ends came to 15 bases. CDR3 length equals 15 residues. Germline V gene data show CDR1 as SGHTA and CDR2 as FQGNSA. DNA for the CDR3: TGTGCCAGCAGCTTAAGAGGACATGGTGAAACTGAAGCTTTCTTT. Its protein product is CASSLRGHGETEAFF.

The chain is built from TRBV6-2 or TRBV6-3 and TRBJ1-5, with a tentative D call TRBD1 (6 bases). Trimming shortened V by 7 bases and J by 7 bases, and 20 bases separated the two germline ends. CDR3 size: 15 residues. Per germline, CDR1 MNHEY and CDR2 SVGEGT. CDR3 in amino acids: CASTRQKGGGQPQHF. CDR3 bases: TGTGCCAGCACCCGACAGAAGGGGGGTGGCCAGCCCCAGCATTTT.

This clonotype was seen repeatedly, ten times or more. The rearrangement joins TRBV11-2 to TRBJ2-6; perhaps TRBD1 as D (5 bases). The CDR3 contains 16 residues. V lost 1 base, J lost 1 base, and 8 bases lay in between. Germline loops: CDR1 SGHAT, CDR2 FQNNGV. CDR3 DNA: TGTGCCAGCAGCTTAGTTCCAGGGTCTGGGGCCAACGTCCTGACTTTC. Its translation is CASSLVPGSGANVLTF.

This clonotype occurred many times. This chain connects TRBV3-1 to TRBJ1-1, with D possibly being TRBD1 (5 bases). The CDR3 sequence is 15 residues long. The germline gives CDR1 LGHDT, CDR2 YNNKEL (reference sequence). V was trimmed by 0 bases and J by 4 bases, leaving 12 bases between them. In DNA form, the CDR3 reads TGTGCCAGCAGCCAAGACCCCGGGACCCTCACTGAAGCTTTCTTT. The encoded protein is CASSQDPGTLTEAFF.

This clonotype was counted at least ten times. The genes are TRBV28 and TRBJ2-5; D may be TRBD2 (6 bases). Trimming took 6 bases from V and 1 from J, leaving 15 bases between them. The CDR3 covers 15 residues. Germline V gives CDR1 MDHEN, CDR2 SYDVKM. CDR3 residues: CASSLIRETQETQYF. The CDR3 DNA sequence: TGTGCCAGCAGCCTGATCCGGGAGACCCAAGAGACCCAGTACTTC.

CDR3 protein: CSAALGQKYGYTF. The CDR3 region has the DNA TGCAGCGCGGCCTTGGGCCAGAAGTATGGCTACACCTTC. The V gene is TRBV29-1, the J gene TRBJ1-2; no reliable D call. The CDR3 has 13 residues. Germline V gene lookup returns CDR1 SQVTM and CDR2 ANQGSEA. V gave up 7 bases and J gave up 5 bases, with 17 bases separating them.

This clonotype was counted at least ten times. The chain combines TRBV5-1 with TRBJ2-7, with D possibly matching TRBD1 (6 bases). The V gene's germline CDR1 is SGHRS and CDR2 YFSETQ. CDR3 length equals 15 residues. V dropped 1 base and J dropped 4 bases, with 15 bases sitting between them. CDR3 DNA sequence: TGCGCCAGCAGCTTGACCAGGGGCTGGAAGTACGAGCAGTACTTC. Residues: CASSLTRGWKYEQYF. Supplemented by reference TRBV5-1 and TRBJ2-7, the full variable domain reads KAGVTQTPRYLIKTRGQQVTLSCSPISGHRSVSWYQQTPGQGLQFLFEYFSETQRNKGNFPGRFSGRQFSNSRSEMNVSTLELGDSALYLCASSLTRGWKYEQYFGPGTRLTVT.

V is TRBV27 and J is TRBJ2-7, with 9 bases that match TRBD2. Germline V gene lookup returns CDR1 MNHEY and CDR2 SMNVEV (reference sequence). CDR3 length: 16 residues. The ends lost 3 bases at V and 5 bases at J; junction bases unmatched: 11. CDR3 region: CASSLGGRVSPHEQYF. The CDR3 DNA reads TGTGCCAGCAGTTTGGGCGGGAGGGTCTCTCCCCACGAGCAGTACTTC.

This clonotype has at least ten counts. The CDR3 bases are TGTGCCAGCAGTGCCCGGGGGACCGGGGAGCTGTTTTTT. It specifies CASSARGTGELFF. The V and J genes are TRBV6-4 and TRBJ2-2, with D possibly matching TRBD2 (6 bases). The CDR3 totals 13 residues. The V end lost 4 bases, the J end lost 5 bases, and 8 bases lay between the germline ends. Per germline, CDR1 MRHNA and CDR2 SNTAGT.

This clonotype was recorded at least ten times. V and J are TRBV5-1 and TRBJ1-5; D is perhaps TRBD1 (6 bases). V lost 0 bases, J lost 4 bases, and 11 bases lay in between. CDR3 length equals 15 residues. In germline, CDR1 is SGHRS, CDR2 YFSETQ. The CDR3 loop reads CASSLVAGENQPQHF. The DNA for the CDR3 is TGCGCCAGCAGCTTGGTGGCAGGGGAAAATCAGCCCCAGCATTTT.

This clonotype was counted at least ten times. The chain joins TRBV5-1 to TRBJ1-1; 9 bases are a match to TRBD1. Germline V gene sequence: CDR1 SGHRS, CDR2 YFSETQ. With V trimmed by 4 bases and J by 11 bases, 9 bases remained unmatched. The CDR3 is made up of 13 amino acids. CDR3 DNA sequence: TGCGCCAGCAGCCCGGGACAGGGCCTCAGTGCTTTCTTT. It yields the protein CASSPGQGLSAFF.

The rearrangement joins TRBV12-3 or TRBV12-4 to TRBJ1-1; D is unclear. The CDR3 is made up of 11 amino acids. Trimming shortened V by 10 bases and J by 6 bases, and 12 bases separated the two germline ends. CDR3 residues: CATSRESEAFF. As DNA, the CDR3 is TGTGCCACCAGCAGAGAGTCTGAAGCTTTCTTT.

The chain combines TRBV11-2 with TRBJ1-1; no clear D. The germline V gene has CDR1 SGHAT and CDR2 FQNNGV. V was clipped by 5 bases and J by 6 bases, with 19 bases between them. The CDR3 totals 15 residues. Written as DNA, the CDR3 is TGTGCCAGCAGCCCCTCGGTGGGGAGGGCGGCTGAAGCTTTCTTT. This codes for CASSPSVGRAAEAFF.

This clonotype was detected many times. The chain has TRBV28 and TRBJ2-7; D is possibly TRBD1 (6 bases). The germline gives CDR1 MDHEN, CDR2 SYDVKM. Between the trimmed V and J ends, which lost 5 bases and 1 base, there was a span of 12 bases. This CDR3 is built from 14 residues. CDR3 protein: CASSPQGKSYEQYF. For the CDR3, the DNA is TGTGCCAGCAGTCCTCAGGGGAAATCCTACGAGCAGTACTTC.

This clonotype was seen ten or more times. The V call is TRBV6-1, the J call TRBJ1-2; 9 bases fit TRBD1. The germline gives CDR1 MNHNS, CDR2 SASEGT. CDR3 size: 14 residues. V shed 7 bases, J shed 5 bases, and the junction held 8 bases outside the gene matches. The CDR3: CASTPGQGQYGYTF. The CDR3 DNA is TGTGCCAGCACTCCGGGACAGGGACAATATGGCTACACCTTC.

The table lists this clonotype with many counts. The rearrangement joins TRBV6-2 or TRBV6-3 to TRBJ1-1, with D possibly being TRBD1 (6 bases). Germline CDR1 MNHEY, CDR2 SVGEGT. CDR3 length equals 17 residues. Trimming shortened V by 6 bases and J by 5 bases, and 25 bases separated the two germline ends. CDR3 DNA sequence: TGTGCCAGCAGCGACTACAAGACCGACAGGAGAAGGACTGAAGCTTTCTTT. This sequence encodes CASSDYKTDRRRTEAFF.

The chain has TRBV3-1 and TRBJ1-2; TRBD1 matches at 7 bases. The germline V gene has CDR1 LGHDT and CDR2 YNNKEL (reference sequence). V gave up 3 bases and J gave up 6 bases; unmatched junction bases: 7. The CDR3 is 14 amino acids. The CDR3 sequence: CASSQPQGSNGYTF. The CDR3 DNA follows: TGTGCCAGCAGCCAGCCACAGGGGTCGAATGGCTACACCTTC.